This TCR beta chain derives from a study of T cells in Graves' hyperthyroidism and ophthalmopathy. Germline values: CDR1 MNHNS, CDR2 SASEGT. The CDR3 is made up of 15 amino acids. Losses at the gene ends were 6 bases for V and 3 bases for J; bases not matched to a gene: 9. This clonotype appeared a few times. TCR beta CDR3 regions were amplified from RNA. A set of HTBI primers served as the primers for a first-round RT-PCR of the TCR CDR3. TCRdb reprocessed the multiplex PCR reads with MiXCR, giving one entry per CDR3 protein. This sample has 360,000 or so distinct CDR3 sequences; over 12% occur once, and the top ten carry roughly a fifth.

The material sequenced was blood. This chain joins TRBV6-1 and TRBJ2-7; TRBD1 matches at 9 bases. This clonotype originated in a woman aged 55-70 years with Graves' ophthalmopathy. This CDR3 is CASSRTGQGYYEQYF. CDR3 sequence (DNA): TGTGCCAGCAGCCGGACGGGACAGGGTTACTACGAGCAGTACTTC.